The 3 T cell receptor beta chains below come from one sample, sequenced in a study of T cell responses to AZD1222 COVID-19 vaccine. Method: immunoSEQ multiplex PCR; TCRdb's copy keeps in-frame clones and lacks some. The sample contains more than 140,000 clones, approximately 89% of which appear only once. The sample here was peripheral blood, taken on day 0 of MenACWY control vaccination. The receptors were sampled from an adult in good health.

This rearrangement joins TRBV20-1 to TRBJ2-3, with TRBD2 identical over 7 bases. Trimming at V came to 3 bases and at J to 2 bases, leaving 11 bases not matched to a gene. CDR3 length equals 16 residues. CDR1 and CDR2 from the germline V gene are DFQATT and SNEGSKA (reference sequence). The DNA for the CDR3 is TGCAGTGCTAGTGCGGCTAGCGGAGGGGTCACAGATACGCAGTATTTT. Its protein product is CSASAASGGVTDTQYF.

The CDR3 loop is CASSTRGLAYNEQFF. DNA of the CDR3: TGTGCCAGCAGTACGAGGGGTCTCGCATACAATGAGCAGTTCTTC. This chain connects TRBV6-6 to TRBJ2-1; either TRBD1 or TRBD2 may fit D (5 bases each). The V end was cut by 5 bases, the J end by 4 bases, with 15 bases between. In germline, CDR1 is MNHNY, CDR2 SVGAGI (reference sequence). This CDR3 is 15 amino acids long.

The rearrangement joins TRBV2 to TRBJ1-5, with D maybe TRBD1 (5 bases). CDR3 size: 13 residues. V shed 6 bases and J shed 5 bases, with 11 bases lying between them. Looked up from germline, CDR1 is SNHLY and CDR2 is FYNNEI. The CDR3 reads CASRGRTHQPQHF. The CDR3 bases are TGTGCCAGCAGGGGTAGGACACATCAGCCCCAGCATTTT.